The 31 T cell receptor beta chains in this list originate from one sample, sequenced in a study of cytomegalovirus exposure and HLA in healthy donors. A multiplex PCR was run with 60 Vbeta primers and 13 Jbeta primers. Repertoires were generated with immunoSEQ multiplex PCR, while TCRdb's copy carries only in-frame clones and drops some. The table has approximately 110,000 clones, 74% seen once; the top ten hold about 2.5%. The sequenced material came from PBMCs. The receptors derive from a man aged 45-65 years in good health and CMV-seropositive.

The chain links TRBV7-9 to TRBJ2-1; 7 bases fit TRBD2. V shed 4 bases, J shed 0 bases, and the junction held 6 bases outside the gene matches. This CDR3 region has 16 residues. Germline V gives CDR1 SEHNR, CDR2 FQNEAQ (reference sequence). The CDR3 DNA is TGTGCCAGCAGCTCAAGGGGAGGGTCCTCCTACAATGAGCAGTTCTTC. Protein: CASSSRGGSSYNEQFF.

The V call is TRBV11-3, the J call TRBJ2-1, with 13 bases lining up with TRBD2. Trimming at V came to 5 bases and at J to 7 bases, leaving 5 bases not matched to a gene. The length of the CDR3 is 15 residues. Germline CDR1 and CDR2: SGHNT and YENEEA. CDR3: CASSPEGLAGNEQFF. CDR3 DNA sequence: TGTGCCAGCAGCCCCGAGGGACTAGCGGGGAATGAGCAGTTCTTC.

The rearrangement joins TRBV7-9 to TRBJ2-6, with 8 bases fitting TRBD1. The CDR3 is 14 amino acids. Unmatched junction bases numbered 4, after V lost 5 bases and J lost 7 bases. CDR1 and CDR2 from the germline V gene are SEHNR and FQNEAQ (reference sequence). The CDR3 reads CASSPGQGANVLTF. For the CDR3, the DNA is TGTGCCAGCAGCCCCGGACAGGGAGCCAACGTCCTGACTTTC.

The gene calls are TRBV7-9 and TRBJ2-5; 8 bases agree with TRBD1. The length of the CDR3 is 15 residues. Germline CDR1 and CDR2: SEHNR and FQNEAQ (reference sequence). After removal of 3 bases from V and 3 bases from J, the junction contained 6 bases not matched to a gene. CDR3 in DNA: TGTGCCAGCAGCTTGGCTTCAGGGGGCGAAGAGACCCAGTACTTC. It yields the protein CASSLASGGEETQYF.

This clone was observed once. The chain joins TRBV4-1 to TRBJ2-2; 9 bases match TRBD1. From germline, CDR1 is MGHRA and CDR2 YSYEKL. V lost 3 bases, J lost 3 bases, and 17 bases stayed unmatched. CDR3 length: 20 residues. The CDR3 spells CASSQRGRPDRGRDTGELFF. The CDR3 DNA sequence: TGCGCCAGCAGCCAGAGGGGCCGCCCTGACAGGGGGAGGGACACCGGGGAGCTGTTTTTT.

The chain employs TRBV15 and TRBJ2-4; 8 bases line up with TRBD2. CDR1 LNHNV and CDR2 YYDKDF come from the germline V gene (reference sequence). There are 15 residues in the CDR3. V was clipped by 5 bases and J by 0 bases; unmatched bases: 3. CDR3 in amino acids: CATSSGGGAKNIQYF. CDR3 DNA sequence: TGTGCCACCAGCTCCGGGGGGGGAGCCAAAAACATTCAGTACTTC.

The chain links TRBV11-2 to TRBJ2-5; 8 bases line up with TRBD2. CDR1 is SGHAT, CDR2 FQNNGV, per germline. V lost 1 base and J lost 2; bases outside the gene matches: 0. CDR3 length equals 14 residues. The CDR3 is CASSLAGGQETQYF. CDR3 sequence (DNA): TGTGCCAGCAGCTTAGCGGGAGGGCAAGAGACCCAGTACTTC.

This clone was seen only a few times. Germline is not matched at one junction end, which may reflect a read error. V gene TRBV10-1 combines with J gene TRBJ2-7, with a tentative D call TRBD2 (5 bases). The length of the CDR3 is 12 residues. The germline CDR1 and CDR2 sequences are WNHNN and SYGVQD (reference sequence). CDR3 DNA sequence: TGCGCCAGCAGTGCGGACTCCTCCGCGAGGCACTTC. Its translation: CASSADSSARHF.

V gene TRBV29-1 combines with J gene TRBJ2-1, with 9 nucleotides matching TRBD2. Germline-derived CDR1 and CDR2 are SQVTM and ANQGSEA. V lost 4 bases, J lost 7 bases, and 14 bases stayed unmatched. This CDR3 is built from 16 residues. Here the CDR3 reads CSVAPSGAVGGNEQFF. The CDR3 region has the DNA TGCAGCGTTGCCCCTAGCGGGGCCGTCGGGGGGAATGAGCAGTTCTTC.

The chain joins TRBV5-1 to TRBJ2-5, with D tentatively TRBD1 (6 bases). Germline V CDR1 and CDR2: SGHRS, YFSETQ. V was trimmed by 4 bases and J by 2 bases, leaving 12 bases between them. This CDR3 contains 14 residues. The CDR3 DNA is TGCGCCAGCAGCACACAGGGCCATCAAGAGACCCAGTACTTC. Translated, it gives CASSTQGHQETQYF.

The CDR3 loop is CASSYSYRMNTEAFF. CDR3 coding DNA: TGTGCCAGCAGTTACTCGTACAGGATGAACACTGAAGCTTTCTTT. This chain connects TRBV6-5 to TRBJ1-1; a weak D match, TRBD1 (5 bases). The CDR3 has 15 residues. Per germline, CDR1 MNHEY and CDR2 SVGAGI. Trimming took off 0 bases at V and 0 bases at J, with 8 bases between the two ends.

The chain couples TRBV6-4 to TRBJ2-1, with 8 bases fitting TRBD1. The germline gives CDR1 MRHNA, CDR2 SNTAGT. CDR3 length: 18 amino acids. J lost 4 bases, V lost 0 bases, and 11 bases had no gene match. For the CDR3, the DNA is TGTGCCAGCAGTGACTCAGGGTCCGGGACAGGAGATTACAATGAGCAGTTCTTC. It is translated as CASSDSGSGTGDYNEQFF.

The gene calls are TRBV5-1 and TRBJ2-3; 7 positions agree with TRBD2. Germline V gene data show CDR1 as SGHRS and CDR2 as YFSETQ. The CDR3 is made up of 16 amino acids. Trimming took 0 bases from V and 3 from J; bases not matched to a gene: 7. In DNA form, the CDR3 reads TGCGCCAGCAGCTTGGAGGGAGGGGCGGGAACAGATACGCAGTATTTT. It translates to CASSLEGGAGTDTQYF.

This chain links TRBV21-1 with TRBJ2-7; the D call of TRBD2 is as the table states it, not checked on the DNA. TRBV21-1 is assigned pseudogene status. This CDR3 region has 14 residues. CDR3 nucleotides: TGTGCCAGCAGCAAAGGCATCGGGGGTTACGAGCAGTACTTC. Translating gives CASSKGIGGYEQYF.

There are a few counts of this clone. This chain uses TRBV4-1 with TRBJ2-2; perhaps TRBD2 as D (6 bases). CDR1 MGHRA and CDR2 YSYEKL come from the germline V gene. The CDR3 is 19 residues long. Between the trimmed V and J ends, which lost 4 bases and 3 bases, there was a span of 24 bases. The CDR3 loop is CASSPPPQRTGADTGELFF. As DNA, the CDR3 is TGCGCCAGCAGCCCTCCCCCACAGCGGACGGGAGCGGACACCGGGGAGCTGTTTTTT.

V usage is TRBV2 and J usage is TRBJ2-4; D gene uncertain. The CDR3 loop spans 15 amino acids. Per germline, CDR1 SNHLY and CDR2 FYNNEI. The V end was cut by 5 bases, the J end by 3 bases, with 14 bases between. The CDR3 coding sequence is TGTGCCAGCAGTAGAGATGAGGTTGACAAAAACATTCAGTACTTC. The encoded protein is CASSRDEVDKNIQYF.

This sequence joins TRBV30 and TRBJ2-3, with D possibly being TRBD1 (7 bases). This CDR3 comprises 15 residues. V was trimmed by 1 base and J by 3 bases, leaving 14 bases between them. The V gene's germline CDR1 is GTSNPN and CDR2 SVGIG (reference sequence). The CDR3 protein is CAWSGGGGRTDTQYF. The CDR3 DNA follows: TGTGCCTGGAGTGGAGGAGGGGGCCGAACAGATACGCAGTATTTT.

V gene TRBV27 combines with J gene TRBJ2-3; D not resolved. Germline CDR1 reads MNHEY; CDR2 reads SMNVEV (reference sequence). This CDR3 has 12 residues. The V end lost 2 bases, the J end lost 5 bases, and 5 bases lay between the germline ends. The CDR3 protein is CASSLLGDTQYF. The DNA for the CDR3 is TGTGCCAGCAGTTTACTAGGAGATACGCAGTATTTT.

This clone appeared once. The chain joins TRBV5-1 to TRBJ2-1; 8 nucleotides align to TRBD2. Germline loops: CDR1 SGHRS, CDR2 YFSETQ. V lost 2 bases and J lost 0; bases outside the gene matches: 7. The CDR3 loop spans 17 amino acids. The CDR3 spells CASSLKASGHSYNEQFF. The CDR3 DNA is TGCGCCAGCAGCTTAAAGGCTAGCGGGCACTCCTACAATGAGCAGTTCTTC. The full variable domain, with the rest looked up from reference TRBV5-1 and TRBJ2-1, is KAGVTQTPRYLIKTRGQQVTLSCSPISGHRSVSWYQQTPGQGLQFLFEYFSETQRNKGNFPGRFSGRQFSNSRSEMNVSTLELGDSALYLCASSLKASGHSYNEQFFGPGTRLTVL.

A few counts support this clone. The chain joins TRBV7-8 to TRBJ2-5; perhaps TRBD2 as D (5 bases). The V end was cut by 5 bases, the J end by 5 bases, with 12 bases between. The CDR3 is 13 amino acids. Germline CDR1 SGHVS, CDR2 FQNEAQ. The CDR3 is CASSQLPGETQYF. For the CDR3, the DNA is TGTGCCAGCAGCCAGCTGCCGGGGGAGACCCAGTACTTC.

CDR3 sequence reads: CAIPRLHAGGHNTGELFF. CDR3 bases: TGTGCCATTCCGAGGCTCCACGCGGGGGGGCACAACACCGGGGAGCTGTTTTTT. The genes are TRBV10-3 and TRBJ2-2; 9 positions match TRBD2. V lost 9 bases, J lost 2 bases, and 16 bases stayed unmatched. The CDR3 is 18 residues long. The germline gives CDR1 ENHRY, CDR2 SYGVKD.

V usage is TRBV2 and J usage is TRBJ1-4; TRBD1 matches 8 bases. This CDR3 comprises 15 residues. V lost 3 bases and J lost 5; bases outside the gene matches: 5. Germline V gene data show CDR1 as SNHLY and CDR2 as FYNNEI. CDR3 in amino acids: CASSDRTGTNEKLFF. The CDR3 DNA follows: TGTGCCAGCAGTGACAGGACAGGGACAAATGAAAAACTGTTTTTT. Using reference TRBV2 and TRBJ1-4 for the parts outside the CDR3, the full variable domain is EPEVTQTPSHQVTQMGQEVILRCVPISNHLYFYWYRQILGQKVEFLVSFYNNEISEKSEIFDDQFSVERPDGSNFTLKIRSTKLEDSAMYFCASSDRTGTNEKLFFGSGTQLSVL.

This chain uses TRBV6-1 with TRBJ1-4, with a tentative D call TRBD1 (6 bases). Trimming removed 8 bases at V and 6 bases at J, with 16 bases between. The CDR3 covers 14 residues. Germline assignment: CDR1 MNHNS and CDR2 SASEGT. CDR3 DNA: TGTGCCAGCCTTGGGAGGGGGTTCTATGAAAAACTGTTTTTT. It specifies CASLGRGFYEKLFF.

This chain joins TRBV19 and TRBJ2-7; the D gene is possibly TRBD1 (5 bases). The CDR3 has 13 amino acids. The germline V gene encodes CDR1 LNHDA and CDR2 SQIVND (reference sequence). V lost 0 bases to trimming and J lost 7 bases, with 10 bases between them. CDR3 sequence reads: CASSIEGRGEQYF. CDR3 bases: TGTGCCAGTAGTATAGAGGGAAGGGGTGAGCAGTACTTC.

The CDR3 DNA is TGTGCCAGCAGTCCCAGGGAAAGGACTGAAGCTTTCTTT. This sequence encodes CASSPRERTEAFF. The chain uses TRBV7-9 and TRBJ1-1, with D tentatively TRBD1 (5 bases). The V and J ends lost 6 bases and 5 bases respectively, with 13 bases between them. The germline V gene encodes CDR1 SEHNR and CDR2 FQNEAQ (reference sequence). CDR3 length: 13 residues.

This clone was observed a handful of times. V usage is TRBV12-2 and J usage is TRBJ2-1; whether TRBD2, the table's D call, matches the DNA was not checked. TRBV12-2 is described as a pseudogene. The CDR3 loop spans 17 amino acids. DNA for the CDR3: TGTGCAAGTCGCTTAGAGGTTGGGCGCCGGGGCTACAATGAGCAGTTCTTC. Translated, it gives CASRLEVGRRGYNEQFF.

CDR3 sequence (DNA): TGTGCCAGTAGCAGGACAGGGGGATCCGGGGAGCTGTTTTTT. This translates into CASSRTGGSGELFF. The chain couples TRBV19 to TRBJ2-2; TRBD1 matches at 10 bases. The CDR3 covers 14 residues. Germline V lookup: CDR1 LNHDA, CDR2 SQIVND (reference sequence). V lost 6 bases, J lost 6 bases, and 4 bases stayed unmatched.

The CDR3 spells CASSPAGGAYEQYF. The DNA for the CDR3 is TGTGCCAGCAGCCCTGCAGGAGGGGCCTACGAGCAGTACTTC. The J gene is TRBJ2-7, the V gene TRBV7-6, with a possible D match to TRBD2 (6 bases). Trimming removed 5 bases at V and 2 bases at J, with 13 bases between. From germline, CDR1 is SGHVS and CDR2 FNYEAQ. CDR3 size: 14 residues. The whole variable domain, remainder taken from reference TRBV7-6 and TRBJ2-7, is GAGVSQSPRYKVTKRGQDVALRCDPISGHVSLYWYRQALGQGPEFLTYFNYEAQQDKSGLPNDRFSAERPEGSISTLTIQRTEQRDSAMYRCASSPAGGAYEQYFGPGTRLTVT.

This rearrangement joins TRBV29-1 to TRBJ2-2; 7 positions agree with TRBD1. V dropped 5 bases and J dropped 5; count of bases not matched to a gene: 8. The CDR3 is 14 amino acids. Germline values: CDR1 SQVTM, CDR2 ANQGSEA. In nucleotides, the CDR3 is TGCAGCGTTCTCCCCCCGGGACAGACCGGGGAGCTGTTTTTT. This codes for CSVLPPGQTGELFF.

The gene calls are TRBV25-1 and TRBJ2-7; 8 bases line up with TRBD2. The germline V gene has CDR1 MGHDK and CDR2 SYGVNS. There are 15 residues in the CDR3. V shed 6 bases, J shed 4 bases, and the junction held 11 bases outside the gene matches. The CDR3 DNA is TGTGCCAGCAGGGGGATAAGCGGGAGTGGATACGAGCAGTACTTC. Protein: CASRGISGSGYEQYF.

This rearrangement joins TRBV5-1 to TRBJ2-2; D uncertain. The CDR3 consists of 12 residues. Trimming took off 7 bases at V and 6 bases at J, with 10 bases between the two ends. Germline CDR1 is SGHRS and CDR2 is YFSETQ. The CDR3 sequence: CASETPSGELFF. The CDR3 bases are TGCGCCAGCGAAACTCCTTCCGGGGAGCTGTTTTTT.